This T cell receptor beta chain was found in a study of siplizumab effects on memory and regulatory T cells. Notes on the study in general: Assignment of a naive or memory phenotype failed for roughly 80-96% of the proliferating CD4+ or CD8+ clones.

Germline V CDR1 and CDR2: MNHNY, SVGAGI (reference sequence). V shed 3 bases, J shed 8 bases, and the junction held 11 bases outside the gene matches. The CDR3 is made up of 16 amino acids. Turning to this clone: As yet, its antigen is unknown.

Where a few donor pairs were concerned, the unstimulated naive, memory, effector memory and TEMRA subsets underwent sequencing. Sequencing used immunoSEQ multiplex PCR; TCRdb keeps in-frame clones, though not all of them. The sample consists of 50,000 to 70,000 clones, around 96% of them appearing once. The TCR comes from a human donor in good health. This chain connects TRBV6-6 to TRBJ2-1; 9 positions match TRBD2. The sample was naive CD8+ T cells sorted from blood. The DNA for the CDR3 is TGTGCCAGCAGTTATTTGGCGGGGGGGCCTGGGGATGAGCAGTTCTTC. It encodes CASSYLAGGPGDEQFF.